Listed below are T cell receptor beta chains from one sample, sequenced in a study of blood T cell repertoires in COVID-19. Generated by immunoSEQ multiplex PCR, the TCRdb table keeps only in-frame clones and is missing some. This sample has 90,000 to 120,000 clones, with about 80% found just once. The sample taken for sequencing was peripheral blood. These receptors originate from a man aged 65 to 79 with acute or convalescent COVID-19. Both conserved end residues are part of each CDR3. The D gene is left open where the match is weak. Clone size is shown for a subset of rows, as once, few, many or a class of expanded clone.

CASSPSGDYNEQFF	TGTGCCAGCAGTCCCTCCGGGGACTACAATGAGCAGTTCTTC	TRBJ2-1	14	-	once	TRBV6-2/TRBV6-3
CASSKGQGARRVYGYTF	TGTGCCAGCAGCAAGGGACAGGGGGCGCGGAGAGTCTATGGCTACACCTTC	TRBJ1-2	17	-	-	TRBV21-1
CASSEGGGERKPQHF	TGTGCCAGCAGTGAAGGAGGGGGGGAAAGGAAGCCCCAGCATTTT	TRBJ1-5	15	-	-	TRBV6-1
CATSRGGVEAFF	TGTGCCACCAGCAGAGGGGGGGTAGAAGCTTTCTTT	TRBJ1-1	12	-	-	TRBV15
CASSQDPRLAGGYTDTQYF	TGTGCCAGCAGCCAAGATCCCCGACTAGCGGGGGGGTATACAGATACGCAGTATTTT	TRBJ2-3	19	TRBD2	few	TRBV3-1/TRBV3-2
CASSLAGVNYGYTF	TGTGCCAGCAGTTTAGCGGGGGTTAACTATGGCTACACCTTC	TRBJ1-2	14	-	-	TRBV28
CASSDSASGYNEQFF	TGTGCCAGCAGTGACTCGGCTAGCGGGTACAATGAGCAGTTCTTC	TRBJ2-1	15	TRBD2	once	TRBV6-4
CASSVVTVGEKLFF	TGTGCCAGCAGCGTGGTGACAGTCGGGGAAAAACTGTTTTTT	TRBJ1-4	14	-	-	TRBV9
CATSRAGQAAEAFF	TGTGCCACCAGCAGAGCCGGACAGGCAGCTGAAGCTTTCTTT	TRBJ1-1	14	TRBD1	-	TRBV15
CASSPGLAGSGELFF	TGTGCCAGCAGCCCGGGACTAGCGGGGAGCGGGGAGCTGTTTTTT	TRBJ2-2	15	TRBD2	few	TRBV7-2
CASSSQGGYDTEAFF	TGTGCCAGCAGTTCCCAGGGAGGGTATGACACTGAAGCTTTCTTT	TRBJ1-1	15	-	-	TRBV6-2/TRBV6-3
CASSPGQPSSPLHF	TGTGCCAGTAGCCCGGGACAGCCCAGTTCACCCCTCCACTTT	TRBJ1-6	14	TRBD1	-	TRBV19
CASSLTGVAGANVLTF	TGTGCCAGCAGCCTCACAGGGGTGGCTGGGGCCAACGTCCTGACTTTC	TRBJ2-6	16	TRBD1	-	TRBV27
CASSLGTEGSPLHF	TGTGCCAGCAGCTTGGGAACAGAGGGTTCACCCCTCCACTTT	TRBJ1-6	14	-	-	TRBV5-5
CASSLGFGSGNTIYF	TGTGCCAGCAGCTTAGGGTTCGGCTCTGGAAACACCATATATTTT	TRBJ1-3	15	-	-	TRBV7-2
CASSPGTSGREQYF	TGTGCCAGCAGTCCCGGGACTAGCGGCCGCGAGCAGTACTTC	TRBJ2-7	14	TRBD2	-	TRBV6-6
CASSTTSGGVADTQYF	TGTGCCAGCAGCACAACTAGCGGGGGCGTAGCAGATACGCAGTATTTT	TRBJ2-3	16	TRBD2	-	TRBV27
CASSLAPGQGLHEQYF	TGCGCCAGCAGCTTGGCTCCGGGACAGGGGCTCCACGAGCAGTACTTC	TRBJ2-7	16	TRBD1	-	TRBV5-1
CASSKRDRTAYGYTF	TGTGCCAGCAGTAAACGGGACAGGACCGCCTATGGCTACACCTTC	TRBJ1-2	15	TRBD1	few	TRBV2
CASSSPRGNTDTQYF	TGTGCCAGCAGCTCCCCGCGGGGGAACACAGATACGCAGTATTTT	TRBJ2-3	15	TRBD2	-	TRBV7-9
CASSRGSHNGYTF	TGTGCCAGCAGCCGAGGCAGTCACAATGGCTACACCTTC	TRBJ1-2	13	-	-	TRBV7-2
CASSKDIAYEQYF	TGCGCCAGCAGCAAGGACATCGCCTACGAGCAGTACTTC	TRBJ2-7	13	-	-	TRBV5-1
CAGGQGLSNQPQHF	TGCGCGGGCGGGCAGGGACTAAGCAATCAGCCCCAGCATTTT	TRBJ1-5	14	-	-	TRBV29-1
CASSLARQPLQETQYF	TGTGCCAGCAGCTTAGCGCGACAGCCATTACAAGAGACCCAGTACTTC	TRBJ2-5	16	-	-	TRBV7-8
CASSLLRDSNTEAFF	TGTGCCAGCAGCTTACTCCGGGACAGCAACACTGAAGCTTTCTTT	TRBJ1-1	15	TRBD1	-	TRBV7-8
CASSQGAGSTDTQYF	TGCGCCAGCAGCCAAGGGGCAGGCAGCACAGATACGCAGTATTTT	TRBJ2-3	15	-	-	TRBV4-3
CASSLGIGQGGTDTQYF	TGCGCCAGCAGCCTTGGGATCGGACAGGGGGGAACAGATACGCAGTATTTT	TRBJ2-3	17	TRBD1	-	TRBV5-1
CASSQAELAGGPHEQYF	TGTGCCAGCAGCCAAGCTGAACTAGCGGGGGGGCCCCACGAGCAGTACTTC	TRBJ2-7	17	TRBD2	-	TRBV4-2
CASSSLPEVNEQYF	TGTGCCAGCAGCTCCCTTCCCGAGGTGAACGAGCAGTACTTC	TRBJ2-7	14	-	-	TRBV9
CASSIGGASDEKLFF	TGTGCCAGCAGTATAGGGGGGGCCTCGGATGAAAAACTGTTTTTT	TRBJ1-4	15	-	once	TRBV27
CASSPRANYGYTF	TGTGCCAGCAGCCCCAGGGCTAACTATGGCTACACCTTC	TRBJ1-2	13	-	-	TRBV27
CASSSGGGYQPQHF	TGTGCCAGTAGTTCGGGGGGGGGATATCAGCCCCAGCATTTT	TRBJ1-5	14	-	-	TRBV19
CASSSTGGPSGELFF	TGTGCCAGCAGCTCCACAGGGGGCCCTTCCGGGGAGCTGTTTTTT	TRBJ2-2	15	TRBD1	-	TRBV7-7
CASSEIQAYNSPLHF	TGTGCCAGCAGTGAAATCCAGGCCTATAATTCACCCCTCCACTTT	TRBJ1-6	15	-	-	TRBV6-1
CAISERGSNQPQHF	TGTGCCATCAGTGAAAGGGGCAGCAATCAGCCCCAGCATTTT	TRBJ1-5	14	-	-	TRBV10-3
CASSPAGNTEAFF	TGTGCCAGCAGCCCCGCAGGGAACACTGAAGCTTTCTTT	TRBJ1-1	13	-	few	TRBV5-6
CASSLDGQGMVEQFF	TGCGCCAGCAGCTTGGACGGGCAGGGGATGGTGGAGCAGTTCTTC	TRBJ2-1	15	-	-	TRBV5-1
CASQGGNGYTF	TGTGCCAGCCAGGGGGGAAATGGCTACACCTTC	TRBJ1-2	11	TRBD1	-	TRBV6-5
CASSSSGGRGTEAFF	TGTGCCAGCAGCTCGTCGGGGGGCAGAGGTACTGAAGCTTTCTTT	TRBJ1-1	15	-	-	TRBV7-9
CASSARTGVGNTEAFF	TGTGCCAGCAGCGCCAGGACAGGGGTCGGAAACACTGAAGCTTTCTTT	TRBJ1-1	16	TRBD1	-	TRBV2
CASSKGSAVGETQYF	TGTGCCAGCAGCAAAGGTAGCGCGGTCGGAGAGACCCAGTACTTC	TRBJ2-5	15	-	once	TRBV9
CSVEDPDSFATNEKLFF	TGCAGCGTTGAAGACCCCGACAGTTTTGCAACTAATGAAAAACTGTTTTTT	TRBJ1-4	17	-	few	TRBV29-1
CASSFDRTGYEQYF	TGTGCCAGCAGCTTCGATCGGACAGGTTACGAGCAGTACTTC	TRBJ2-7	14	TRBD1	-	TRBV7-2